A selection of T cell receptor beta chains follows, all from one sample in a study of shared clonotypes between healthy human individuals. Assay used: immunoSEQ multiplex PCR; TCRdb lists only in-frame clones, some missing. The sample lists around 690,000 clones, about 92% occurring once. What was sequenced was memory CD8+ T cells from PBMCs. Receptors originate from a man younger than 35 in good health. Some clones in this sample may be carry-over from other donors' samples. The CDR3 runs from the conserved cysteine through the conserved F or W. Fields, in order: clone size, J gene, D gene, V gene, CDR3 protein, CDR3 DNA. A D gene is named only where the DNA matches it firmly. The listing skips clone size in some rows; elsewhere it reads once, few, many or a size class.

clone size: -
J gene: TRBJ2-2
D gene: -
V gene: TRBV27
CDR3 protein: CASSLYERTGELFF
CDR3 DNA: TGTGCCAGCAGTTTATATGAGAGGACCGGGGAGCTGTTTTTT

clone size: once
J gene: TRBJ2-3
D gene: -
V gene: TRBV5-8
CDR3 protein: CASSTSTEADTQYF
CDR3 DNA: TGTGCCAGCAGCACATCGACAGAGGCAGATACGCAGTATTTT

clone size: -
J gene: TRBJ1-5
D gene: -
V gene: TRBV28
CDR3 protein: CASSFRSSNQPQHF
CDR3 DNA: TGTGCCAGCAGTTTTAGGAGTAGCAATCAGCCCCAGCATTTT

clone size: -
J gene: TRBJ2-3
D gene: -
V gene: TRBV6-5
CDR3 protein: CASRFREGTDTQYF
CDR3 DNA: TGTGCCAGCAGATTCAGGGAAGGCACAGATACGCAGTATTTT

clone size: -
J gene: TRBJ1-5
D gene: -
V gene: TRBV19
CDR3 protein: CASSKTEGDQPQHF
CDR3 DNA: TGTGCCAGTAGTAAGACAGAAGGTGATCAGCCCCAGCATTTT

clone size: -
J gene: TRBJ2-3
D gene: TRBD2
V gene: TRBV7-9
CDR3 protein: CASSLVAGGDTDTQYF
CDR3 DNA: TGTGCCAGCAGCTTAGTGGCGGGAGGCGACACAGATACGCAGTATTTT

clone size: -
J gene: TRBJ2-3
D gene: TRBD2
V gene: TRBV7-9
CDR3 protein: CATQATSGATDTQYF
CDR3 DNA: TGTGCCACCCAGGCCACTAGCGGTGCCACAGATACGCAGTATTTT

clone size: -
J gene: TRBJ1-4
D gene: -
V gene: TRBV7-9
CDR3 protein: CASSLGPTATNEKLFF
CDR3 DNA: TGTGCCAGCAGCTTGGGACCGACTGCAACTAATGAAAAACTGTTTTTT

clone size: -
J gene: TRBJ1-4
D gene: -
V gene: TRBV21-1
CDR3 protein: CASSTRTGYNEKLFF
CDR3 DNA: TGTGCCAGCAGCACCAGGACAGGGTATAATGAAAAACTGTTTTTT

clone size: -
J gene: TRBJ2-2
D gene: -
V gene: TRBV9
CDR3 protein: CASSVGSGQRGGELFF
CDR3 DNA: TGTGCCAGCAGCGTAGGGTCGGGCCAGAGGGGAGGGGAGCTGTTTTTT

clone size: once
J gene: TRBJ2-7
D gene: -
V gene: TRBV5-6
CDR3 protein: CASSLRQAYEQYF
CDR3 DNA: TGTGCCAGCAGCTTGCGTCAAGCCTACGAGCAGTACTTC

clone size: -
J gene: TRBJ2-2
D gene: -
V gene: TRBV6-5
CDR3 protein: CASSYNEGPGELFF
CDR3 DNA: TGTGCCAGCAGCTACAACGAGGGGCCCGGGGAGCTGTTTTTT

clone size: -
J gene: TRBJ1-5
D gene: TRBD1
V gene: TRBV7-2
CDR3 protein: CASSLGLLGQYSNQPQHF
CDR3 DNA: TGTGCCAGCAGCTTAGGACTTCTGGGACAGTATAGCAATCAGCCCCAGCATTTT

clone size: -
J gene: TRBJ2-7
D gene: TRBD1
V gene: TRBV7-9
CDR3 protein: CASSPTGGRSYEQYF
CDR3 DNA: TGTGCCAGCAGCCCAACAGGGGGTCGCTCCTACGAGCAGTACTTC

clone size: -
J gene: TRBJ2-2
D gene: -
V gene: TRBV9
CDR3 protein: CARHMSASTGELFF
CDR3 DNA: TGTGCCAGACATATGTCGGCTAGCACCGGGGAGCTGTTTTTT

clone size: -
J gene: TRBJ2-4
D gene: TRBD1
V gene: TRBV5-3
CDR3 protein: CARSSGWTGEAKNIQYF
CDR3 DNA: TGTGCCAGAAGTTCCGGCTGGACAGGGGAGGCCAAAAACATTCAGTACTTC